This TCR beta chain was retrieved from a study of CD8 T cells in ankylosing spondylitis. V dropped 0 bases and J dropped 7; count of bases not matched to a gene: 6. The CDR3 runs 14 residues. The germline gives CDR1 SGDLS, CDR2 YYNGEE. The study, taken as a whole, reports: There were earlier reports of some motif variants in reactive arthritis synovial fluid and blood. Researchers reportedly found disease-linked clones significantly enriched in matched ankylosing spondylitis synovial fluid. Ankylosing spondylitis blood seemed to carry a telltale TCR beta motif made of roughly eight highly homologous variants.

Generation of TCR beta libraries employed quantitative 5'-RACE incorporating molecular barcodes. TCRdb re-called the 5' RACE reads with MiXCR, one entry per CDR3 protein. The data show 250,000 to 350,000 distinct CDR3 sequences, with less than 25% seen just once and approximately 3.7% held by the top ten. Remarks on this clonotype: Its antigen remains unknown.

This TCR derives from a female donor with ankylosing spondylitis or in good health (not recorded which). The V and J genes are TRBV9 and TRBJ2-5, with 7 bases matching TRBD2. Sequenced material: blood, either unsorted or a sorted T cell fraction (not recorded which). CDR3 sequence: CASSVGTGGVTQYF. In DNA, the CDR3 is TGTGCCAGCAGCGTAGGGACTGGGGGGGTGACCCAGTACTTC.